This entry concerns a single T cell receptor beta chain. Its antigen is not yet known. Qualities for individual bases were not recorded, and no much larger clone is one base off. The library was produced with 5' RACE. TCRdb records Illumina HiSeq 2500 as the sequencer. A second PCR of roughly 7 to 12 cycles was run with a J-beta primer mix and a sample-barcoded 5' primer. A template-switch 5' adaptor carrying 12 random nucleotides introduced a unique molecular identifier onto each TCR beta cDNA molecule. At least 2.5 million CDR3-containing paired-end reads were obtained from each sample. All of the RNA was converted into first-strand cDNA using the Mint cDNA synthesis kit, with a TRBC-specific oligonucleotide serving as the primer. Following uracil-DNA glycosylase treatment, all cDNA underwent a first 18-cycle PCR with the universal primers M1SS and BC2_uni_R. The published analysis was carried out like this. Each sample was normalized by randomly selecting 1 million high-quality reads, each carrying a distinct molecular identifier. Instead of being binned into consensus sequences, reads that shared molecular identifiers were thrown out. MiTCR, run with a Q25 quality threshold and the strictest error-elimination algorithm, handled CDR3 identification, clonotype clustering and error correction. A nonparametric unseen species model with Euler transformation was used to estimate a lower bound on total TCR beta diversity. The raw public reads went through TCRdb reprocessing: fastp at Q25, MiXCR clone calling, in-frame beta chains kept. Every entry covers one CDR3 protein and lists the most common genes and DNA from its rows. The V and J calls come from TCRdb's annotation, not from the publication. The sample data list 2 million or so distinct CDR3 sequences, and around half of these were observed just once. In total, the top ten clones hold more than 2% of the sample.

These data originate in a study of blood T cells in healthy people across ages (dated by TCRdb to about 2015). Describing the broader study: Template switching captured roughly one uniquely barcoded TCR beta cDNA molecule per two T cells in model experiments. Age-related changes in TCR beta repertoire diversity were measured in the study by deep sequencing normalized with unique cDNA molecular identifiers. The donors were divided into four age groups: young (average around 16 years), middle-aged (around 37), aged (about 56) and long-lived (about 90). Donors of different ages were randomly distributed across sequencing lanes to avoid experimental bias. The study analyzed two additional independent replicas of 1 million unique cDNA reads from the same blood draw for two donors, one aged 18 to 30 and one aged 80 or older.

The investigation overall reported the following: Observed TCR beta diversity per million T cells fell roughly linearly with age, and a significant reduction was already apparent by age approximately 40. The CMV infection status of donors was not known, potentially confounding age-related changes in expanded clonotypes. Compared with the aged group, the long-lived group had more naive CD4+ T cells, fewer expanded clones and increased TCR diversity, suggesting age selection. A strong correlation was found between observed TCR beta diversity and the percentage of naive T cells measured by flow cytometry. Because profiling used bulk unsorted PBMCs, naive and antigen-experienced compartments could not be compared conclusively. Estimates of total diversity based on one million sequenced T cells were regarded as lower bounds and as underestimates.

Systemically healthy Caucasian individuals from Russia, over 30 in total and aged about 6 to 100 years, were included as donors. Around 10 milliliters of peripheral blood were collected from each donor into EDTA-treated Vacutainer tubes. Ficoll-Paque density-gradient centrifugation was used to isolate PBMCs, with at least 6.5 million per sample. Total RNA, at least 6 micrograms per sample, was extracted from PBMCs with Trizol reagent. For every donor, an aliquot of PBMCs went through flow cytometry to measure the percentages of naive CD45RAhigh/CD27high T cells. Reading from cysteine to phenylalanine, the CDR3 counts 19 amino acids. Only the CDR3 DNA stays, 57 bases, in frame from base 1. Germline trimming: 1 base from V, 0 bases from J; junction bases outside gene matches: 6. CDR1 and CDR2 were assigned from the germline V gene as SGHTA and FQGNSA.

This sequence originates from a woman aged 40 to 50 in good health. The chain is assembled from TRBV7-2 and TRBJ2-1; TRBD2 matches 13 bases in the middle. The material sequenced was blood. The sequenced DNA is TGTGCCAGCAGCTTAGGGGGACTAGCGGGGATTCGCTCCTACAATGAGCAGTTCTTC. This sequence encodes CASSLGGLAGIRSYNEQFF.